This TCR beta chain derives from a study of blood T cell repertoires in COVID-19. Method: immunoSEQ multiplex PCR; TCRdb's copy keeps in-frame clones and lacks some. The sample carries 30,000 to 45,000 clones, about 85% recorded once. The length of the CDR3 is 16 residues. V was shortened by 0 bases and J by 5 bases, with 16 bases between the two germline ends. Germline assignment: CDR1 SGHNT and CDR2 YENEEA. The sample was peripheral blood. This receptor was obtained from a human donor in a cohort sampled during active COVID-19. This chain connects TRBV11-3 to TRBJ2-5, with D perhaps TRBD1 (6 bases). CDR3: CASSLDPGAVKETQYF. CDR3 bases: TGTGCCAGCAGCTTAGATCCAGGGGCAGTGAAGGAGACCCAGTACTTC. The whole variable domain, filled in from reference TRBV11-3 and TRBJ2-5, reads EAGVVQSPRYKIIEKKQPVAFWCNPISGHNTLYWYLQNLGQGPELLIRYENEEAVDDSQLPKDRFSAERLKGVDSTLKIQPAELGDSAVYLCASSLDPGAVKETQYFGPGTRLLVL.